The clone carrying this T cell receptor beta chain was counted between two and nine times. The CDR3 contains 14 residues. Germline V CDR1 and CDR2: SGHRS, YFSETQ. V dropped 0 bases and J dropped 12 bases, with 13 bases sitting between them. This entry comes from a study of T cells after yellow fever vaccination. A single record per CDR3 protein comes from TCRdb applying MiXCR to the 5' RACE reads. The table lists 300,000 or so distinct CDR3 sequences, roughly 8% of them singletons. This clonotype was sampled from a man younger than 30 who received the YFV17D yellow fever vaccine. The sequencing here drew on PBMCs, taken 45 days after the first yellow fever vaccination. The chain has TRBV5-1 and TRBJ1-6; D not certain. CDR3 region: CASSLEGPEEPLHF. The DNA for the CDR3 is TGCGCCAGCAGCTTGGAAGGCCCTGAGGAACCCCTCCACTTT. The whole variable domain, filled in from reference TRBV5-1 and TRBJ1-6, reads KAGVTQTPRYLIKTRGQQVTLSCSPISGHRSVSWYQQTPGQGLQFLFEYFSETQRNKGNFPGRFSGRQFSNSRSEMNVSTLELGDSALYLCASSLEGPEEPLHFGNGTRLTVT.